This entry describes one TCR beta chain. The specificity of this receptor is unknown. Base-call qualities are not available, and no considerably larger clone is one nucleotide away. Libraries were constructed by the immunoSEQ multiplex PCR assay. Survey resolution was applied, with two replicates of about 200 ng each being run for a total of about 400 ng of DNA per sample. Rearranged TCRB sequences in genomic DNA were detected with the hsTCRB kit using multiplex PCR primers targeting V and J genes. The first PCR used the QIAGEN Multiplex PCR Kit for 25 to 35 cycles to amplify the CDR3 region. Sample barcodes and Illumina adapters were added to each replicate in a roughly 8-cycle second PCR. Quantification of the pooled libraries was done with a QuantStudio 6 and the KAPA library quantification kit. Roughly 15 pM of pooled libraries was sequenced on an Illumina MiSeq using 156-cycle single-end reads and a 15-cycle index read. In the paper's pipeline: Of some 170,000 unique clonotypes, roughly 1.8% were flagged by VDJdb annotation as previously reported viral-epitope-specific clonotypes. The immunoSEQ Data Assistant and immunoSEQ Analyzer converted raw reads into normalized, annotated TCRB repertoires. Clonotypes were analyzed with BioAnalyzer and version 0.6.5 of the immunarch R package. Before richness was estimated, every repertoire was downsampled to match the clone count of the smallest repertoire. Clonotypes were sorted into expanded, contracted or novel categories with Fisher's exact tests, where novel meant the clonotype had zero frequency before treatment. Significantly changed CDR3 beta sequences were clustered with GLIPH2 using simulation_depth=1000 and kmer_min_depth=3, and CDR3s shorter than five residues were excluded. Imported from immuneACCESS, the table was reduced by TCRdb to in-frame sequences with V and J called. These copies leave out some clones; in studies compared against another copy, an unresolved V gene accounts for under half, and the cause of the remainder is not known. D and trimming were read from the DNA, whereas the V and J calls and clone size are those reported in that table. The sample contains some 2,000 clones, approximately 86% of them found a single time. The leading ten clones occupy roughly 4% of the sample.

The data were obtained in a study of hypomethylating agent response in myelodysplastic syndrome (dated by TCRdb to 2020 to 2022). Some background on the complete study: Patients were treated with the hypomethylating agents azacitidine (about 70% of the 11) or decitabine (3 of 11). Among the myelodysplastic syndrome patients in the cohort, nine or ten were male and 2 were female. Patients had a mean age of approximately 69 +/- 5.7 years, and a diploid cytogenetic profile was the most common. TET2 was the most frequent mutation, present in about 50% of the 11 patients. Complete response or hematologic improvement was achieved by six patients, and 4 or 5 patients were classified as non-responders. Response was defined as complete response or hematologic improvement, and patients meeting neither criterion were classed as non-responders. Here is what the overall study found, with its caveats: A possible recognition of novel MDS antigens by the shared GLIPH2 clusters was not confirmed and needs experimental validation. Only 11 patients were analyzed, so the study cohort was small. Responders more often showed novel clonotypes emerging, while non-responders displayed more contracted clonotypes after treatment. No significant change in richness, rarefaction diversity or clonality was detected after hypomethylating agent treatment, either across all patients or within response groups. The healthy control donors were not matched in age to the MDS patients, and this mismatch could have affected the comparison between MDS and healthy donors.

Bulk bone marrow was analyzed, and T-cell subsets were not sorted. Bone marrow from approximately ten myelodysplastic syndrome patients, collected before and after hypomethylating agent therapy, underwent immunosequencing of the TCR beta CDR3 regions. To track the repertoire longitudinally, every patient provided one baseline bone marrow along with two to three bone marrows taken at different post-treatment timepoints. Genomic DNA was isolated from whole bone marrow, and DNA quality was assessed with TapeStation, NanoDrop OneC and PicoGreen assays. The input for sequencing was bone marrow, taken before or after starting hypomethylating agent treatment for myelodysplastic syndrome (not recorded which). This receptor was identified in a human donor with myelodysplastic syndrome.

CDR3 region: CASSLDRILFGDGYTF. The DNA sequence is TGTGCCAGCAGTTTGGACAGGATACTTTTTGGGGATGGCTACACCTTC. The sequence joins TRBV2 to TRBJ1-2; a stretch of 7 junction bases matches TRBD1. Including cysteine and phenylalanine, the CDR3 has 16 amino acids. Just CDR3 DNA is preserved here, 48 bases in frame from base 1. For this chain, trimming is 5 bases at the V end and 6 bases at the J end, and the number of junction bases without a gene match is 15. The germline V gene specifies SNHLY as CDR1 and FYNNEI as CDR2.